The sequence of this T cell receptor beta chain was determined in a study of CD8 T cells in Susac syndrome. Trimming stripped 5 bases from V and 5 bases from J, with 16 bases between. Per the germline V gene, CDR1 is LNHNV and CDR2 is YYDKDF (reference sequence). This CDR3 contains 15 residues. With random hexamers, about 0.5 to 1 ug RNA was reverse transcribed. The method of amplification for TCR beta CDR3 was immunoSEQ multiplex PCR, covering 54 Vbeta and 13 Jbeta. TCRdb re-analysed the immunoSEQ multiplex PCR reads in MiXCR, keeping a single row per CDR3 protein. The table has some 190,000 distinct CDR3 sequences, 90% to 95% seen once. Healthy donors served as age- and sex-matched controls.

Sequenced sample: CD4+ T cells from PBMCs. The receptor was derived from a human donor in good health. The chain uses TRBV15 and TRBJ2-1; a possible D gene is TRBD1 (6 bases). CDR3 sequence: CATSLRSWGHNEQFF. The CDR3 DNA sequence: TGTGCCACCAGCCTCCGTTCCTGGGGGCACAATGAGCAGTTCTTC.